This T cell receptor beta chain emerged from a study of radiotherapy plus CTLA-4 blockade in lung cancer. V gave up 1 base and J gave up 1 base, with 10 bases separating them. The CDR3 is 16 amino acids. The V gene's germline CDR1 is LNHDA and CDR2 SQIVND (reference sequence). Produced via immunoSEQ multiplex PCR; TCRdb's table is partial and in-frame only. The data contain 120,000 or so clones, approximately 80% of them seen just once; the ten biggest clones take up 5.2%. In chemo-refractory metastatic non-small-cell lung cancer, patients got ipilimumab CTLA-4 blockade together with focal radiation.

The rearrangement joins TRBV19 to TRBJ2-2, with a weak D call TRBD1 (6 bases). This TCR came from a human donor with non-small cell lung cancer who had a partial response to radiotherapy plus ipilimumab. This specimen was peripheral blood, taken from a patient treated with radiotherapy plus ipilimumab. The CDR3 bases are TGTGCCAGTAGTATAGCCGGGACAAAGAACACCGGGGAGCTGTTTTTT. Translated: CASSIAGTKNTGELFF.